This T cell receptor (beta chain) originates from a study of CD4 T cells in relation to SARS-CoV-2 and coronaviruses. The method was immunoSEQ multiplex PCR; TCRdb's version includes in-frame clones alone and lacks a portion of them. Of about 24,000 clones listed, 65% to 80% were seen once; the top ten hold 9.5% to 15%. Before the COVID-19 pandemic, during about 2010-2018, CD4+ T cells were taken from unexposed donors. The cells were cultured for over eight days before CD4+ T cells were isolated. This clone was counted a few times. The antigen is unknown. The CDR3 has 15 amino acids. V was trimmed by 4 bases and J by 6 bases, leaving 18 bases between them. In germline, CDR1 is SGHVS, CDR2 FQNEAQ. Study observations and caveats: Monoreactive clones expanded significantly more to SARS-CoV-2 than crossreactive clones did.

This rearrangement joins TRBV7-8 to TRBJ1-2; D unclear. Input material: CD4+ T cells from PBMCs, cultured in vitro. The sequence derives from a human donor in good health. The chain's CDR3 is CASSSSGVPYNGYTF. Written as DNA, the CDR3 is TGTGCCAGCAGCTCTTCAGGAGTCCCGTACAATGGCTACACCTTC.